This entry lists 15 T cell receptor beta chains sequenced from one sample in a study of cytomegalovirus exposure and HLA in healthy donors. PCR amplification relied on 60 Vbeta primers (plus 13 Jbeta primers). The assay was immunoSEQ multiplex PCR, and TCRdb's table has in-frame clones only and misses some. Of over 95,000 clones listed, 74% are singletons. The sequenced sample was PBMCs. These receptors all come from a human donor in good health.

This chain uses TRBV10-3 with TRBJ2-1, with TRBD2 identical over 8 bases. Germline CDR1 ENHRY, CDR2 SYGVKD. CDR3 length: 14 amino acids. Germline trimming cut 0 bases from V and 7 bases from J; bases unmatched to any gene: 2. CDR3 coding DNA: TGTGCCATCAGTGAGTCTGGGACTAGGAATGAGCAGTTCTTC. Its protein is CAISESGTRNEQFF.

This clone has more than one count but fewer than ten. The chain combines TRBV5-4 with TRBJ1-1; D gene uncertain. The V end lost 3 bases, the J end lost 3 bases, and 18 bases lay between the germline ends. The CDR3 has 16 amino acids. CDR1 is SGHNT, CDR2 YYREEE, per germline (reference sequence). The CDR3 DNA sequence: TGTGCCAGCAGCTACCCCGGAACGCTGGCGGACACTGAAGCTTTCTTT. Its protein product is CASSYPGTLADTEAFF.

Only one count was recorded for this clone. The chain couples TRBV7-9 to TRBJ1-1, with D unclear. This CDR3 has 15 amino acids. V shed 5 bases and J shed 3 bases, with 16 bases lying between them. CDR1 is SEHNR, CDR2 FQNEAQ, per germline (reference sequence). Written as DNA, the CDR3 is TGTGCCAGCAGCGCCCCCGCCGGAGTCGACACTGAAGCTTTCTTT. Translating gives CASSAPAGVDTEAFF. Based on the CDR3 plus reference TRBV7-9 and TRBJ1-1, the full variable domain is DTGVSQNPRHKITKRGQNVTFRCDPISEHNRLYWYRQTLGQGPEFLTYFQNEAQLEKSRLLSDRFSAERPKGSFSTLEIQRTEQGDSAMYLCASSAPAGVDTEAFFGQGTRLTVV.

V and J are TRBV15 and TRBJ1-6; D gene uncertain. Germline V gene lookup returns CDR1 LNHNV and CDR2 YYDKDF (reference sequence). The CDR3 has 16 amino acids. V was pared by 5 bases and J by 8 bases, with 19 bases between. The chain's CDR3 is CATSDTETRGDSPLHF. The CDR3 DNA reads TGTGCCACCAGCGACACCGAGACACGCGGGGATTCACCCCTCCACTTT. Using reference TRBV15 and TRBJ1-6 for the parts outside the CDR3, the full variable domain is DAMVIQNPRYQVTQFGKPVTLSCSQTLNHNVMYWYQQKSSQAPKLLFHYYDKDFNNEADTPDNFQSRRPNTSFCFLDIRSPGLGDTAMYLCATSDTETRGDSPLHFGNGTRLTVT.

The chain links TRBV23-1 to TRBJ2-7, with D uncertain. TRBV23-1 falls under the ORF class, with uncertain function. The CDR3 sequence is 16 residues long. Trimming left V 0 bases short and J 4 bases short, with 16 bases between. CDR3 in amino acids: CASSQSPTIYPYEQYF. The CDR3 DNA follows: TGCGCCAGCAGTCAATCCCCCACCATCTACCCTTACGAGCAGTACTTC.

The chain uses TRBV19 and TRBJ1-2; D remains ambiguous. The V and J ends lost 0 bases and 6 bases respectively, with 11 bases between them. This CDR3 is built from 14 residues. Germline V gene sequence: CDR1 LNHDA, CDR2 SQIVND (reference sequence). CDR3 sequence reads: CASSIDPRSHGYTF. The CDR3 DNA sequence: TGTGCCAGTAGTATAGATCCCCGGTCCCATGGCTACACCTTC.

This clone appeared once. This chain links TRBV2 with TRBJ2-5; D is possibly TRBD2 (7 bases). Trimming took off 11 bases at V and 6 bases at J, with 10 bases between the two ends. CDR3 length: 10 residues. CDR1 SNHLY and CDR2 FYNNEI come from the germline V gene. In DNA form, the CDR3 reads TGTGCCGAGGGGGGGCAGACCCAGTACTTC. It yields the protein CAEGGQTQYF.

The chain employs TRBV6-1 and TRBJ1-2, with TRBD1 as a possible D gene (5 bases). Deletions cut 7 bases from V and 3 bases from J, with 18 bases between. Germline lookup yields CDR1 MNHNS and CDR2 SASEGT. The CDR3 runs 15 residues. The CDR3 DNA follows: TGTGCCAGCACGCCCACAGGTGCGTTTGACTATGGCTACACCTTC. This encodes CASTPTGAFDYGYTF.

The V gene is TRBV6-6, the J gene TRBJ1-2; D is perhaps TRBD1 (6 bases). The length of the CDR3 is 15 residues. The V gene's germline CDR1 is MNHNY and CDR2 SVGAGI (reference sequence). V was trimmed by 7 bases and J by 3 bases, leaving 18 bases between them. The CDR3 loop is CASTRFGAGDYGYTF. The DNA of the CDR3 is TGTGCCAGCACCCGTTTTGGGGCAGGGGACTATGGCTACACCTTC.

The V and J genes are TRBV28 and TRBJ1-2; TRBD1 might be the D (6 bases). The CDR3 sequence is 14 residues long. Trimming took 4 bases from V and 7 from J, leaving 16 bases between them. Per germline, CDR1 MDHEN and CDR2 SYDVKM. The CDR3 region has the DNA TGTGCCAGCAGTTCTCACAGGGTTTCGGGTGGCTACACCTTC. It is translated as CASSSHRVSGGYTF.

This rearrangement joins TRBV6-1 to TRBJ2-1; 7 nucleotides align to TRBD1. With 1 base clipped from V and 4 bases from J, the junction kept 4 bases outside the gene matches. Germline V lookup: CDR1 MNHNS, CDR2 SASEGT. This CDR3 comprises 15 residues. This CDR3 is CASSEDRGKYNEQFF. The CDR3 DNA sequence: TGTGCCAGCAGTGAAGACAGGGGCAAGTACAATGAGCAGTTCTTC.

The gene calls are TRBV29-1 and TRBJ1-2; TRBD1 matches at 9 bases. Germline values: CDR1 SQVTM, CDR2 ANQGSEA. Trimming removed 4 bases from V and 6 bases from J; junction bases left unmatched: 0. The CDR3 extends over 11 amino acids. The DNA for the CDR3 is TGCAGCGTTGGACAGGGGGATGGCTACACCTTC. Residues: CSVGQGDGYTF.

This clone was observed a handful of times. The V gene is TRBV4-1, the J gene TRBJ2-1; D is unclear. This CDR3 contains 14 residues. Germline V CDR1 and CDR2: MGHRA, YSYEKL. V lost 0 bases, J lost 4 bases, and 7 bases lay in between. The chain's CDR3 is CASSQDVLYNEQFF. The CDR3 DNA reads TGCGCCAGCAGCCAAGATGTCCTATACAATGAGCAGTTCTTC.

The chain has TRBV14 and TRBJ2-3, with 9 bases fitting TRBD2. This CDR3 spans 12 amino acids. Germline CDR1 reads SGHDN; CDR2 reads FVKESK. Germline trimming cut 4 bases from V and 10 bases from J; bases unmatched to any gene: 3. CDR3 protein: CASSRTSEAQYF. CDR3 sequence (DNA): TGTGCCAGCAGCCGGACTAGCGAGGCGCAGTATTTT.

The V and J genes are TRBV5-6 and TRBJ2-7; 7 nucleotides align to TRBD2. Germline V gene sequence: CDR1 SGHDT, CDR2 YYEEEE. The CDR3 has 14 amino acids. The junction had 4 bases not matched to a gene; V was cut back by 0 bases and J by 4 bases. CDR3 region: CASSLAPGGYEQYF. The CDR3, as DNA: TGTGCCAGCAGCTTGGCCCCGGGAGGATACGAGCAGTACTTC.